The rows below give T cell receptor beta chains drawn from one sample of a study of blood T cell repertoires in COVID-19. The protocol was immunoSEQ multiplex PCR, while the TCRdb copy is restricted to in-frame clones and leaves out a portion. This table has about 59,000 clones, around 80% appearing once. The sequenced material came from peripheral blood. Receptor source: a man aged 55 to 70 with acute or convalescent COVID-19. Each CDR3 is given with its conserved first and last residue. The D gene is left open where the match is weak. Not every row has a clone size; where given, it reads once, few, many or a size class.

CDR3 | DNA | size | J | V | D
CASSQGLAGRYNEQFF | TGTGCCAGCAGCCAAGGACTAGCGGGAAGGTACAATGAGCAGTTCTTC | few | TRBJ2-1 | TRBV7-2 | TRBD2
CASSLYFTGLTSGANEQFF | TGCGCCAGCAGCTTGTACTTCACCGGGTTAACTAGCGGGGCTAATGAGCAGTTCTTC | NA | TRBJ2-1 | TRBV5-1 | TRBD2
CASSLGTGYSYEQYF | TGTGCCAGCAGCTTAGGGACAGGCTACTCCTACGAGCAGTACTTC | NA | TRBJ2-7 | TRBV5-6 | TRBD1
CASSRQVELSSDGYTF | TGTGCCTCGTCGAGACAGGTAGAATTGTCATCCGATGGCTACACCTTC | NA | TRBJ1-2 | TRBV2 | NA
CATSAWTGISPLHF | TGTGCCACCAGTGCTTGGACAGGGATTTCACCCCTCCACTTT | NA | TRBJ1-6 | TRBV24-1 | TRBD1
CASSPRGGSDHSYEQYF | TGTGCCAGCAGTCCGCGCGGGGGGTCAGACCATTCCTACGAGCAGTACTTC | NA | TRBJ2-7 | TRBV28 | TRBD2
CASSQVQGGTEAFF | TGTGCCAGCAGCCAAGTGCAGGGAGGAACTGAAGCTTTCTTT | NA | TRBJ1-1 | TRBV4-2 | NA
CASSLGTGPAYEQYF | TGCGCCAGCAGCTTAGGGACAGGGCCTGCCTACGAGCAGTACTTC | medium-sized | TRBJ2-7 | TRBV5-1 | TRBD1
CASSLVGVNQPQHF | TGTGCCAGCAGCTTAGTAGGGGTTAATCAGCCCCAGCATTTT | few | TRBJ1-5 | TRBV7-2 | NA
CASSFEGGEQFF | TGTGCCAGCAGCTTTGAGGGAGGGGAGCAGTTCTTC | NA | TRBJ2-1 | TRBV11-3 | TRBD2
CASKVWVTSGLYEQYF | TGTGCCAGTAAGGTATGGGTGACTAGCGGGTTGTACGAGCAGTACTTC | once | TRBJ2-7 | TRBV19 | TRBD2
CASSSPDRADTQYF | TGTGCCAGCAGTTCGCCGGACAGGGCAGATACGCAGTATTTT | NA | TRBJ2-3 | TRBV6-6 | TRBD1
CASRPGTSGFPDTQYF | TGTGCCAGCAGACCAGGGACTAGCGGCTTCCCAGATACGCAGTATTTT | NA | TRBJ2-3 | TRBV7-9 | TRBD2
CASSPGAGREGTDTQYF | TGTGCCAGCAGTCCCGGGGCCGGGAGGGAGGGCACAGATACGCAGTATTTT | NA | TRBJ2-3 | TRBV6-2/TRBV6-3 | TRBD2
CASSSGGMREQYF | TGTGCCAGCAGTTCGGGCGGGATGAGGGAGCAGTACTTC | NA | TRBJ2-7 | TRBV27 | NA
CASSSLGLVPLHF | TGTGCCAGCAGTTCCCTAGGACTTGTACCCCTCCACTTT | once | TRBJ1-6 | TRBV28 | NA
CASRPGTSGQETQYF | TGTGCCAGCAGGCCCGGGACTTCAGGGCAAGAGACCCAGTACTTC | NA | TRBJ2-5 | TRBV3-1/TRBV3-2 | NA
CASSQGAAEKLFF | TGTGCCAGCAGCCAAGGGGCAGCTGAAAAACTGTTTTTT | NA | TRBJ1-4 | TRBV3-1/TRBV3-2 | NA
CASSILAGGNEQFF | TGTGCCAGCAGTATTTTAGCGGGAGGGAATGAGCAGTTCTTC | NA | TRBJ2-1 | TRBV28 | TRBD2
CASSLFGGSRNNEQFF | TGTGCCAGCAGCTTATTCGGGGGTTCGCGTAACAATGAGCAGTTCTTC | NA | TRBJ2-1 | TRBV7-9 | NA
CASSLDFGRDTQYF | TGTGCCAGCAGTTTAGACTTCGGGAGGGATACGCAGTATTTT | NA | TRBJ2-3 | TRBV28 | TRBD2
CASSLTGAGANVLTF | TGTGCCAGCAGCTTGACAGGGGCTGGGGCCAACGTCCTGACTTTC | NA | TRBJ2-6 | TRBV6-5 | TRBD1
CASRQGLANIQYF | TGTGCCAGCAGACAGGGGTTAGCAAACATTCAGTACTTC | NA | TRBJ2-4 | TRBV2 | TRBD1
CASKMGQNTDTQYF | TGTGCCAGCAAAATGGGACAGAACACAGATACGCAGTATTTT | NA | TRBJ2-3 | TRBV2 | TRBD1
CAWSVGTWGTNNNSPLHF | TGTGCCTGGAGTGTAGGTACCTGGGGGACAAACAATAATTCACCCCTCCACTTT | NA | TRBJ1-6 | TRBV30 | NA
CSVAWTVSTDTQYF | TGCAGCGTTGCCTGGACAGTTAGCACAGATACGCAGTATTTT | NA | TRBJ2-3 | TRBV29-1 | NA
CSVAGKNTEAFF | TGCAGCGTTGCAGGCAAGAACACTGAAGCTTTCTTT | NA | TRBJ1-1 | TRBV29-1 | NA
CASSDRWGRRGSEQYF | TGTGCCAGCAGCGACCGTTGGGGCCGGAGGGGAAGCGAGCAGTACTTC | few | TRBJ2-7 | TRBV7-6 | NA
CASSPRQATYEQYF | TGTGCCAGCTCACCCCGACAGGCTACCTACGAGCAGTACTTC | NA | TRBJ2-7 | TRBV18 | NA
CASSSRPASPVSYNEQFF | TGTGCCAGCAGTTCTAGACCCGCCAGCCCCGTCTCCTACAATGAGCAGTTCTTC | NA | TRBJ2-1 | TRBV7-2 | NA
CASSLRGSDGGTEAFF | TGTGCCAGCAGCTTAAGAGGCAGTGATGGAGGCACTGAAGCTTTCTTT | NA | TRBJ1-1 | TRBV7-9 | NA
CASSLGVSPYSGNTIYF | TGTGCCAGCAGCTTAGGTGTGAGCCCCTACTCTGGAAACACCATATATTTT | NA | TRBJ1-3 | TRBV7-2 | NA
CASSFLPGDTQYF | TGTGCCAGCAGTTTCCTACCGGGGGATACGCAGTATTTT | once | TRBJ2-3 | TRBV27 | NA
CASSALDGGEAFF | TGCGCCAGCAGCGCCCTGGACGGGGGTGAAGCTTTCTTT | few | TRBJ1-1 | TRBV5-1 | NA
CASSVLAGDKARGYTF | TGTGCCAGCAGTGTCCTCGCCGGGGATAAGGCTCGTGGCTACACCTTC | NA | TRBJ1-2 | TRBV2 | NA
CASNLGLDGEQYF | TGTGCCAGCAATTTGGGACTAGATGGCGAGCAGTACTTC | NA | TRBJ2-7 | TRBV12-3/TRBV12-4 | TRBD2
CASSFGRRGYGYTF | TGCGCCAGCAGCTTTGGTCGCAGGGGATATGGCTACACCTTC | once | TRBJ1-2 | TRBV5-1 | NA
CASRRMNEKLFF | TGCGCCAGCAGGAGGATGAATGAAAAACTGTTTTTT | NA | TRBJ1-4 | TRBV10-2 | NA
CASSRGTSGRSRDEQYF | TGTGCCAGCAGCAGAGGGACTAGCGGGAGGAGTAGAGACGAGCAGTACTTC | once | TRBJ2-7 | TRBV7-2 | TRBD2
CAWSPPGLNYGYTF | TGTGCCTGGAGTCCGCCGGGACTTAACTATGGCTACACCTTC | NA | TRBJ1-2 | TRBV30 | NA
CASSLMGSKRGNQPQHF | TGTGCCAGCAGCTTAATGGGGTCAAAAAGGGGGAATCAGCCCCAGCATTTT | NA | TRBJ1-5 | TRBV7-3 | NA
CASSISTGAEKLFF | TGTGCCAGTAGTATTTCGACAGGGGCGGAAAAACTGTTTTTT | NA | TRBJ1-4 | TRBV19 | TRBD1
CASSLGQGGEKLFF | TGTGCCAGCAGCTTAGGGCAGGGGGGTGAAAAACTGTTTTTT | NA | TRBJ1-4 | TRBV7-2 | TRBD1
CASSYGLAYEQYF | TGTGCCAGCAGCTACGGACTAGCGTACGAGCAGTACTTC | NA | TRBJ2-7 | TRBV7-3 | TRBD2
CASSLLSGQPQHF | TGTGCCAGCAGCTTATTGTCGGGTCAGCCCCAGCATTTT | NA | TRBJ1-5 | TRBV7-2 | NA
CASSPGVAGVREQYF | TGTGCCAGCAGCCCCGGGGTAGCGGGAGTGCGCGAGCAGTACTTC | NA | TRBJ2-7 | TRBV5-5 | TRBD2
CASSLSMGAFYEQYF | TGTGCCAGCAGTTTATCGATGGGGGCCTTTTACGAGCAGTACTTC | NA | TRBJ2-7 | TRBV27 | NA
CASRGRDLLGGTQYF | TGTGCCAGCAGGGGTCGGGACTTACTCGGTGGTACGCAGTATTTT | NA | TRBJ2-3 | TRBV7-9 | NA
CSVGTGEAFF | TGCAGCGTGGGGACAGGGGAAGCTTTCTTT | NA | TRBJ1-1 | TRBV29-1 | TRBD1
CASSPYTPGTGGEQYF | TGTGCCAGCAGCCCCTACACCCCCGGGACAGGGGGTGAGCAGTACTTC | NA | TRBJ2-7 | TRBV2 | TRBD1
CASSRDRGGNTIYF | TGTGCCAGCAGCCGGGACAGGGGTGGAAACACCATATATTTT | NA | TRBJ1-3 | TRBV28 | TRBD1
CASSYSRRTNTGELFF | TGTGCCAGCAGTTACTCCCGGCGGACGAACACCGGGGAGCTGTTTTTT | once | TRBJ2-2 | TRBV6-6 | NA
CASSERVEAFF | TGTGCCAGCAGTGAGAGGGTTGAAGCTTTCTTT | NA | TRBJ1-1 | TRBV6-1 | NA